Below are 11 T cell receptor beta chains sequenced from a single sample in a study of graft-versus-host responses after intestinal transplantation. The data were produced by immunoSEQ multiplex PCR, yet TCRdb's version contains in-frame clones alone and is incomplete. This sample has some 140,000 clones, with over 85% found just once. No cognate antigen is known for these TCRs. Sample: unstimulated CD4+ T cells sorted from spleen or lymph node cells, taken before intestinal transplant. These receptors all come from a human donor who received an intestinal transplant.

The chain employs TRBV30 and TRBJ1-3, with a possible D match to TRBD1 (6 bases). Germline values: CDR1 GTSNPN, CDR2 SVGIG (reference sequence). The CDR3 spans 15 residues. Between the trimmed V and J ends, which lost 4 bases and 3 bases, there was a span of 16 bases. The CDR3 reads CAWNLKQGSGNTIYF. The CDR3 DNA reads TGTGCCTGGAACTTAAAACAGGGTAGTGGAAACACCATATATTTT.

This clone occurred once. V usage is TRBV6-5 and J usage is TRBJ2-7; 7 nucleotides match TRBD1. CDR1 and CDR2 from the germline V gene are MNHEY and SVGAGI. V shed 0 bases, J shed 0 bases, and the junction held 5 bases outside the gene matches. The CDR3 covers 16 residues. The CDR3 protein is CASSYSGTASSYEQYF. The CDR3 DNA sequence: TGTGCCAGCAGTTACTCAGGGACAGCAAGCTCCTACGAGCAGTACTTC.

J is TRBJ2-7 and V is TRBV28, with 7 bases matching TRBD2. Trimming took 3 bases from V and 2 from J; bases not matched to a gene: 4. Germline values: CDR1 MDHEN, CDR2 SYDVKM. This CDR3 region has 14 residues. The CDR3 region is CASSFGGGAYEQYF. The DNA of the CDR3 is TGTGCCAGCAGTTTTGGCGGGGGTGCCTACGAGCAGTACTTC.

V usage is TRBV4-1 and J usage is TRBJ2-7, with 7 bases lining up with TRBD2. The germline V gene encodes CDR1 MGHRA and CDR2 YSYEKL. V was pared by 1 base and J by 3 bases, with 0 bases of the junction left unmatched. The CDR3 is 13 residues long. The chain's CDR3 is CASSQGGGYEQYF. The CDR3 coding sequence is TGCGCCAGCAGCCAAGGGGGGGGCTACGAGCAGTACTTC.

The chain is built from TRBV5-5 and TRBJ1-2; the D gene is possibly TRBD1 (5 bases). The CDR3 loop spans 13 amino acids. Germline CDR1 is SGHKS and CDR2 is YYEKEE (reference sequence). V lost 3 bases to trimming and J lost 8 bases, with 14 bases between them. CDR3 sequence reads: CASSSGVGGGYTF. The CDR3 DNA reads TGTGCCAGCAGCTCCGGGGTTGGGGGAGGCTACACCTTC.

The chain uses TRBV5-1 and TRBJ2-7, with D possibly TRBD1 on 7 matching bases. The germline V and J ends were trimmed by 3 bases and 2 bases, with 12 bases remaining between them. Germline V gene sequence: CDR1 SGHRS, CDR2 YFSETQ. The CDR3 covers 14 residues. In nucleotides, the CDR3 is TGCGCCAGCAGCTCAGGGGGGATTGCCTACGAGCAGTACTTC. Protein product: CASSSGGIAYEQYF. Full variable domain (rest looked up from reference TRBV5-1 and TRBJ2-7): KAGVTQTPRYLIKTRGQQVTLSCSPISGHRSVSWYQQTPGQGLQFLFEYFSETQRNKGNFPGRFSGRQFSNSRSEMNVSTLELGDSALYLCASSSGGIAYEQYFGPGTRLTVT.

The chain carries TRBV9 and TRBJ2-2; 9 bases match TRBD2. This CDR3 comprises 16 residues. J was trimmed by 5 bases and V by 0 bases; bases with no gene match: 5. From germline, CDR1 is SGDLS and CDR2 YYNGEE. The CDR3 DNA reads TGTGCCAGCAGCGTAGAGGCGGGGGGGAGTACCGGGGAGCTGTTTTTT. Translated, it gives CASSVEAGGSTGELFF. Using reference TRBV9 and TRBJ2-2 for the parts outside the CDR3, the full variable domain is DSGVTQTPKHLITATGQRVTLRCSPRSGDLSVYWYQQSLDQGLQFLIQYYNGEERAKGNILERFSAQQFPDLHSELNLSSLELGDSALYFCASSVEAGGSTGELFFGEGSRLTVL.

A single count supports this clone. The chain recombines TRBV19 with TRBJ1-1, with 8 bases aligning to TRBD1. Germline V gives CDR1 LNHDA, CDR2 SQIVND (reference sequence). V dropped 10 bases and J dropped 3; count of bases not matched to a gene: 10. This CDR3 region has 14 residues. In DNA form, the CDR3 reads TGTGCCACTGAACCAAGGACAGGGCACACTGAAGCTTTCTTT. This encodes CATEPRTGHTEAFF.

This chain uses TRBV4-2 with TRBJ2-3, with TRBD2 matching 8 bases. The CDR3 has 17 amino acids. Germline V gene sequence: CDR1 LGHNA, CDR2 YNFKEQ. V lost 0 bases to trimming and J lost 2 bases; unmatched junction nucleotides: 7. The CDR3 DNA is TGTGCCAGCAGCCAAGACCGCGCTAGCGGGTACACAGATACGCAGTATTTT. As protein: CASSQDRASGYTDTQYF.

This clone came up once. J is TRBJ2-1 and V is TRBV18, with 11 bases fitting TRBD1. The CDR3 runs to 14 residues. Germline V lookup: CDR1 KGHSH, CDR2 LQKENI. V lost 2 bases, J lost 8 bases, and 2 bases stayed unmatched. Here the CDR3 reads CASSPVDRGHEQFF. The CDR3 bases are TGTGCCAGCTCACCAGTGGACAGGGGGCATGAGCAGTTCTTC.

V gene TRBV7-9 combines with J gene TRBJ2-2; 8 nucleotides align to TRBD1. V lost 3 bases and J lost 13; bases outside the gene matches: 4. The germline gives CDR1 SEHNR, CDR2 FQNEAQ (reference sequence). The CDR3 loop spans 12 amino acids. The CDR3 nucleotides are TGTGCCAGCAGCTTCGACAGGGGTGGGCTGTTTTTT. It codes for CASSFDRGGLFF.